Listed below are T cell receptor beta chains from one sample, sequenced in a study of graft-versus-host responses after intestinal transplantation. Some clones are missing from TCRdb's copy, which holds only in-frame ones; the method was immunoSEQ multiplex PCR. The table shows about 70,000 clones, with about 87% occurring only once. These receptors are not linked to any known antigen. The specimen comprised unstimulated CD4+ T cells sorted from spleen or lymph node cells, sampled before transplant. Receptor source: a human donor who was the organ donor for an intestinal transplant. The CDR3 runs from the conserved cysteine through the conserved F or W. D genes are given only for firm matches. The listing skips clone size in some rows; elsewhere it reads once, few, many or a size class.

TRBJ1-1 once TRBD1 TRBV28 TGTGCCAGCAGGAAGGACAGGTTCAACACTGAAGCTTTCTTT CASRKDRFNTEAFF
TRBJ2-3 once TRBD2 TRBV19 TGTGCCAGTAGTATAGCTGTAGCGGGGGGTACAGATACGCAGTATTTT CASSIAVAGGTDTQYF
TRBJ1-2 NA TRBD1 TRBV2 TGTGCCAGCAGTCCTATGACAGGGGCGATCTATGGCTACACCTTC CASSPMTGAIYGYTF
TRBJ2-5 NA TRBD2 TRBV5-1 TGCGCCAGCAGCTTAAAGAGCGGGGGGGCTTTGTGGACCCAGTACTTC CASSLKSGGALWTQYF
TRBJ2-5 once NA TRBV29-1 TGCAGCGTTGCGGTGGGGCACGCACCAAAAGAGACCCAGTACTTC CSVAVGHAPKETQYF
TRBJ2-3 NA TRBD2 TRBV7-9 TGTGCCAGCAGCCGAACGACTAGCGGAATCACAGATACGCAGTATTTT CASSRTTSGITDTQYF
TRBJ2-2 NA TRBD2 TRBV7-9 TGTGCCAGCAGCTCGCGGGGGAGATCGAACACCGGGGAGCTGTTTTTT CASSSRGRSNTGELFF
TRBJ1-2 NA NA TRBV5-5 TGTGCCAGCAGCTTGGGACAGGCTGGTGGCTACACCTTC CASSLGQAGGYTF
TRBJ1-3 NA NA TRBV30 TGTGCCTGGAGTTACCAGACGGGGTTCTCTGGAAACACCATATATTTT CAWSYQTGFSGNTIYF
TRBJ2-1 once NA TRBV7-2 TGTGCCAGCAGCTTGTCAGTCACGCCGGAGCAGTTCTTC CASSLSVTPEQFF
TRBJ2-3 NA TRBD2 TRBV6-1 TGTGCCAGCAGTGAACCGATTAGCGGGGGTGGAGATACGCAGTATTTT CASSEPISGGGDTQYF
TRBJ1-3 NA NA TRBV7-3 TGTGCTAGCTCTTCTGGAAACACCATATATTTT CASSSGNTIYF
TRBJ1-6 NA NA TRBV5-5 TGTGCCAGCAGCTTTATTAAGGGGGGGGCCATTTATTCACCCCTCCACTTT CASSFIKGGAIYSPLHF
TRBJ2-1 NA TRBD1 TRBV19 TGTGCCAGTAGTCCCGGTCCGGGACAGGGATCCTACAATGAGCAGTTCTTC CASSPGPGQGSYNEQFF
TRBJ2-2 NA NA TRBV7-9 TGTGCCAGCAGCTTCTACGGTTCCGGGGAGCTGTTTTTT CASSFYGSGELFF
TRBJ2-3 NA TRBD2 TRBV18 TGTGCCAGCTCACTCCGTATAGCGGGGGTCACAGATACGCAGTATTTT CASSLRIAGVTDTQYF
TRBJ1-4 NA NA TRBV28 TGTGCCAGCAGTTCTCCGGGACAACCCAATGAAAAACTGTTTTTT CASSSPGQPNEKLFF
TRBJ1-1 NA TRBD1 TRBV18 TGTGCCAGCTCACCACTGGACAGGGTGTCCGGCACTGAAGCTTTCTTT CASSPLDRVSGTEAFF
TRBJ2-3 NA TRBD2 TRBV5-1 TGCGCCAGCAGCTTACCGACGGGGGGTTCAGATACGCAGTATTTT CASSLPTGGSDTQYF
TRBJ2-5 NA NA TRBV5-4 TGTGCCAGCATGGCAGAAAAAACCCAAGAGACCCAGTACTTC CASMAEKTQETQYF
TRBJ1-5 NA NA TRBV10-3 TGTGCCATCAGAGACTCCCGCTCGGGTCAGCCCCAGCATTTT CAIRDSRSGQPQHF
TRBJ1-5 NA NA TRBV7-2 TGTGCCAGCAGCTTATCGGCGGATAGCAATCAGCCCCAGCATTTT CASSLSADSNQPQHF
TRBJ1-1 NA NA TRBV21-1 TGTGCCAGCAGCAAAGCTAGGACAGGGGGAAACACTGAAGCTTTCTTT CASSKARTGGNTEAFF
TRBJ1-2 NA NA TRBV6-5 TGTGCCAGCAGTTACCCTGACGGGGCGGGGACCTATGGCTACACCTTC CASSYPDGAGTYGYTF
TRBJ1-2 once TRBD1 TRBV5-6 TGTGCCAGCAGCTTGGCCCCGGGACAGGGCTATGGCTACACCTTC CASSLAPGQGYGYTF
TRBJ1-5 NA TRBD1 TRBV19 TGTGCCAGTAGTATAGATCCAGGGGGGTTAGGTCAGCCCCAGCATTTT CASSIDPGGLGQPQHF
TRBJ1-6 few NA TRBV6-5 TGTGCCAGCAGTTACGGAGGGCGCTCACCCCTCCACTTT CASSYGGRSPLHF
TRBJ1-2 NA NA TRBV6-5 TGTGCCAGCAGTTATAGAGGCCTGGCTGGTGGCTACACCTTC CASSYRGLAGGYTF
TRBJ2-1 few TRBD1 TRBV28 TGTGCCAGCAGTTCCTCGGGACAGGGGAAGGATGAGCAGTTCTTC CASSSSGQGKDEQFF
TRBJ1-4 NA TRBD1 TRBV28 TGTGCCAGCAGGACAGGGGGCGCAACTAATGAAAAACTGTTTTTT CASRTGGATNEKLFF
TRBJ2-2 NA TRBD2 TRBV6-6 TGTGCCAGCCGGGAGGCGGGGAACACCGGGGAGCTGTTTTTT CASREAGNTGELFF
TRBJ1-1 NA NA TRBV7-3 TGTGCCAGCAGCTTAACGCCAGGGCCCACTGAAGCTTTCTTT CASSLTPGPTEAFF
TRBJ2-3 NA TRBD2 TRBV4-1 TGCGCCAGCAGCCAAGTAACCGGACTAGCGGGGGCCCAAGATACGCAGTATTTT CASSQVTGLAGAQDTQYF
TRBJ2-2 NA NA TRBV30 TGTGCCTGGACCCCCCAATCCATCGGGGAGCTGTTTTTT CAWTPQSIGELFF
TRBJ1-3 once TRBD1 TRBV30 TGTGCCACTTACAGGGGTACTCCAGGAAACACCATATATTTT CATYRGTPGNTIYF
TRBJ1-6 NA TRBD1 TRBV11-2 TGTGCCAGCAGCTTAAGTCGACAGGGGCATTCACCCCTCCACTTT CASSLSRQGHSPLHF
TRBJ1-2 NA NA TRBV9 TGTGCCAGCAGCGACAGGAACTATGGCTACACCTTC CASSDRNYGYTF
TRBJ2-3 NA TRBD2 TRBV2 TGTGCCAGCAGTGAGGCGCTAGCGGGGGGCACAGATACGCAGTATTTT CASSEALAGGTDTQYF
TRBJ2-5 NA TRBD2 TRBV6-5 TGTGCCAGCAGTTACTCGGGGGGGAATCAAGAGACCCAGTACTTC CASSYSGGNQETQYF
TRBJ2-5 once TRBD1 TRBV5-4 TGTGCCAGCAGCTTACAGGGGGCCCAAGAGACCCAGTACTTC CASSLQGAQETQYF
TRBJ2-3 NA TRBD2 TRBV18 TGTGCCAGCTCACCACCGGGACTAGCGGGCACAGATACGCAGTATTTT CASSPPGLAGTDTQYF
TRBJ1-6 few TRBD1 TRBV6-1 TGTGCCAGCACTGGGACAGGGGTCTCACCCCTCCACTTT CASTGTGVSPLHF
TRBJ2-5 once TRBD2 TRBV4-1 TGCGCCAGCAGCCAAGAAGGGCGGGGGGAAGAGACCCAGTACTTC CASSQEGRGEETQYF
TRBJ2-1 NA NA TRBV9 TGTGCCAGCAGCGTGCTGTCGTCGAGTTACAATGAGCAGTTCTTC CASSVLSSSYNEQFF
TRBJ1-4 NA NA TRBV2 TGTGCCAGCAGTGAATTAGGCAGCGGAAATGAAAAACTGTTTTTT CASSELGSGNEKLFF
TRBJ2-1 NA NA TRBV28 TGTGCCAGCAGTCTTCCGGGACTTATTTACAATGAGCAGTTCTTC CASSLPGLIYNEQFF
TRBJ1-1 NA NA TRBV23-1 TGCGCCAGCAGTCAATCGGCCCGCAGGGAGGGAGCCGTTGAAGCTTTCTTT CASSQSARREGAVEAFF
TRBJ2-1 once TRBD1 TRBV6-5 TGTGCCAGCAGTTACTCAGGGGGCAAGGGGGTTTATGAGCAGTTCTTC CASSYSGGKGVYEQFF
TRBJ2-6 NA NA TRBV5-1 TGCGCCAGCAGCTTGGCCCCTACAGGGGAGGCTGGGGCCAACGTCCTGACTTTC CASSLAPTGEAGANVLTF
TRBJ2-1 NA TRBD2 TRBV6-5 TGTGCCAGCAGTTTCGGTCCAGCGGGGTACAATGAGCAGTTCTTC CASSFGPAGYNEQFF
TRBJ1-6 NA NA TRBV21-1 TGTGCCAGCAGCGACTTTCATAATTCACCCCTCCACTTT CASSDFHNSPLHF
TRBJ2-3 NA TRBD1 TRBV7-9 TGTGCCAGCAGCTTAGCCGGACAGGGGGCATTAGATACGCAGTATTTT CASSLAGQGALDTQYF
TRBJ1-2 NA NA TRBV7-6 TGTGCCAGCAGCTTAGGGACGCCGGCGGGCTATGGCTACACCTTC CASSLGTPAGYGYTF
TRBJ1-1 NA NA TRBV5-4 TGTGCCAGCAGCTTGGTAGGGGCCAACACTGAAGCTTTCTTT CASSLVGANTEAFF